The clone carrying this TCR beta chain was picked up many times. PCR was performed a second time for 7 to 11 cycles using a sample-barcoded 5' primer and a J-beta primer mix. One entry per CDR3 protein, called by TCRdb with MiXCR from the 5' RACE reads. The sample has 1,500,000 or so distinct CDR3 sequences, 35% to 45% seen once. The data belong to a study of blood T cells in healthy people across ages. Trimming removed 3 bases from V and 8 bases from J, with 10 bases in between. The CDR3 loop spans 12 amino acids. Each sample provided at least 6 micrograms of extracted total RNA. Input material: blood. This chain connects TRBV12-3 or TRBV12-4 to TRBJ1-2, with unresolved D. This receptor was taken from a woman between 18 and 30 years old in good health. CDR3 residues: CASSFGSWGYTF. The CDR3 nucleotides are TGTGCCAGCAGTTTTGGGAGTTGGGGCTACACCTTC.